The 5 T cell receptor beta chains in this list originate from one sample, sequenced in a study of blood T cell repertoires in COVID-19. Method: immunoSEQ multiplex PCR; TCRdb's copy keeps in-frame clones and lacks some. Of 150,000 to 200,000 clones listed, around 90% were seen once; the top ten hold roughly 2.1%. The sequenced material came from peripheral blood. These receptors all stem from a man younger than 35 with acute or convalescent COVID-19.

The rearrangement uses TRBV11-3 and TRBJ2-5, with D maybe TRBD2 (5 bases). V lost 1 base to trimming and J lost 4 bases, with 13 bases between them. CDR3 length equals 15 residues. Germline loops: CDR1 SGHNT, CDR2 YENEEA. The DNA of the CDR3 is TGTGCCAGCAGCTTAGGAAGGGTCAGCGGAGAGACCCAGTACTTC. The encoded protein is CASSLGRVSGETQYF.

The CDR3 spells CASSLDGTSLETQYF. DNA of the CDR3: TGTGCCAGCAGCTTAGATGGCACTAGCTTGGAGACCCAGTACTTC. V and J are TRBV11-2 and TRBJ2-5; a possible D gene is TRBD2 (6 bases). Germline V gene data show CDR1 as SGHAT and CDR2 as FQNNGV. CDR3 length equals 15 residues. V was clipped by 0 bases and J by 5 bases, with 13 bases between them.

In regard to this clone: The junction departs from germline at one end; a sequencing error may be responsible. The chain carries TRBV29-1 and TRBJ1-5; no reliable D call. This CDR3 contains 11 residues. The germline gives CDR1 SQVTM, CDR2 ANQGSEA. The DNA of the CDR3 is TGCAGCGTTGGGAGGGATCAGGCCCAGCATTTT. Protein: CSVGRDQAQHF.

The V and J genes are TRBV9 and TRBJ2-7, with 14 bases lining up with TRBD2. This CDR3 region has 16 residues. Trimming removed 3 bases from V and 2 bases from J; junction bases left unmatched: 4. CDR1 is SGDLS and CDR2 is YYNGEE in the germline V gene. The CDR3 here is CASSAGLAGDPYEQYF. Here the CDR3 DNA reads TGTGCCAGCAGCGCGGGACTAGCGGGGGATCCCTACGAGCAGTACTTC.

The CDR3 here is CASSYTPELGTEAFF. As DNA, the CDR3 is TGTGCCAGCAGCTACACTCCGGAGCTGGGCACTGAAGCTTTCTTT. The chain links TRBV3-1 (or the pseudogene TRBV3-2) to TRBJ1-1; D unclear. V was shortened by 5 bases and J by 4 bases, with 17 bases between the two germline ends. This CDR3 contains 15 residues. Germline V gene lookup returns CDR1 LGHDT and CDR2 YNNKEL (reference sequence).